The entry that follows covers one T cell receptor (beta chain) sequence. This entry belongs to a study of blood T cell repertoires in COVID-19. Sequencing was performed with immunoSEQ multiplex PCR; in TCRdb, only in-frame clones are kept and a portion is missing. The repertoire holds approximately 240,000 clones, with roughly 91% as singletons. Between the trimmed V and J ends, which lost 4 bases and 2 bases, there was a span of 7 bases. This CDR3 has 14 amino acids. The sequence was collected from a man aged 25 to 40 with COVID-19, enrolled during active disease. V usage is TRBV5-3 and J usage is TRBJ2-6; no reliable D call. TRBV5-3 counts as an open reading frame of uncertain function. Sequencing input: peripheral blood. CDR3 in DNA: TGTGCCAGAAGCGGTAGTACTGGGGCCAACGTCCTGACTTTC. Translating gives CARSGSTGANVLTF.